This entry features one TCR beta chain sequence. As yet, its antigen is unknown. Germline V gene lookup returns CDR1 LNHDA and CDR2 SQIVND (reference sequence). The CDR3 spans 12 residues. Trimming removed 5 bases from V and 4 bases from J; junction bases left unmatched: 1. The data stem from a study of cytomegalovirus exposure and HLA in healthy donors. Across the whole study: HLA-typed donors were the source of some 80 million unique TCRs, which an early data release held.

The PCR was carried out with 60 Vbeta primers and 13 Jbeta primers. Using immunoSEQ multiplex PCR, the repertoire was profiled, and TCRdb retains in-frame clones only, with some absent. The sample holds some 110,000 clones, approximately 82% seen once. Findings and limits, study-wide: Indistinguishable V segments, including TRBV6-2 and TRBV6-3, were excluded. A later analysis reported that several of the most significant clusters appeared to be linked to common viral pathogens, among them Epstein-Barr virus. Altogether, 164 TCR beta chains were recorded as cytomegalovirus-associated.

This clonotype was obtained from a middle-aged man in good health and CMV-seronegative. The rearrangement joins TRBV19 to TRBJ1-2; 7 bases line up with TRBD1. Sequenced material: PBMCs. CDR3 residues: CASSGTVYGYTF. CDR3 nucleotides: TGTGCCAGTAGTGGGACAGTCTATGGCTACACCTTC.